The sequence of this T cell receptor (beta chain) was determined in a study of blood T cell repertoires in COVID-19. Study-wide context: T cells, B-cell-depleted T cells, or PBMCs supplied cDNA or gDNA.

This table comes from immunoSEQ multiplex PCR, and its TCRdb copy is limited to in-frame clones, with some not included. The sample contains 150,000 to 200,000 clones, roughly 79% of which appear only once. Trimming removed 1 base from V and 2 bases from J, with 15 bases in between. Germline V lookup: CDR1 SGHNT, CDR2 YYREEE (reference sequence). The CDR3 spans 16 residues. The receptor was isolated from a woman in her sixties or seventies with acute or convalescent COVID-19. The sequencing input was peripheral blood. This chain joins TRBV5-4 and TRBJ2-5; possible D gene TRBD2, 6 bases. The DNA for the CDR3 is TGTGCCAGCAGCTTGCCCAGCGGAGGGAGGCAAGAGACCCAGTACTTC. It specifies CASSLPSGGRQETQYF.